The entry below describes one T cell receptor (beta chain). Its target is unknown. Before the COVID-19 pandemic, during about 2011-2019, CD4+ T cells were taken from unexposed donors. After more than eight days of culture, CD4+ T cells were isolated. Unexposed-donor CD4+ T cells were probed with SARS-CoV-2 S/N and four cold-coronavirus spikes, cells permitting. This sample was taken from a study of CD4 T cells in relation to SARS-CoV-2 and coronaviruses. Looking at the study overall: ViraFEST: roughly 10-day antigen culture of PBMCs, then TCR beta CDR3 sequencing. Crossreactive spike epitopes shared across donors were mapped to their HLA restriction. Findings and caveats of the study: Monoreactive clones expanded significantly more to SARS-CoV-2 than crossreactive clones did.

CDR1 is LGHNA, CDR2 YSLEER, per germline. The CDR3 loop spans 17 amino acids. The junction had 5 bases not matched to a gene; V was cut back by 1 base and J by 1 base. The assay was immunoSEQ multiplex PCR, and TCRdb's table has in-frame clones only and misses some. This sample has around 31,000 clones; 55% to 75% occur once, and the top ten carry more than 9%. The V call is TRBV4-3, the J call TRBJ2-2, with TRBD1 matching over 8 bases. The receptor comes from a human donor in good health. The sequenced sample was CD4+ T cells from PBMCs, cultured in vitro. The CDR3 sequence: CASSQVFGQGNTGELFF. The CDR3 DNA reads TGCGCCAGCAGCCAAGTGTTCGGACAGGGGAACACCGGGGAGCTGTTTTTT.